These 29 T cell receptor beta chains came from one sample sequenced in a study of blood T cell repertoires in COVID-19. TCRdb's copy holds only in-frame clones and misses some; the assay was immunoSEQ multiplex PCR. The sample consists of around 140,000 clones, roughly 90% of them appearing once. The sample taken for sequencing was peripheral blood. Every receptor here comes from a man in his 60s with COVID-19, enrolled during active disease.

The V and J genes are TRBV6-2 or TRBV6-3 and TRBJ2-7, with 7 bases aligning to TRBD1. J gave up 2 bases and V 3 bases, and 7 bases lay outside the gene matches. The CDR3 is made up of 15 amino acids. Germline assignment: CDR1 MNHEY and CDR2 SVGEGT. CDR3 DNA sequence: TGTGCCAGCAGTTATTTTTCCGACAGGGCCTACGAGCAGTACTTC. This translates into CASSYFSDRAYEQYF.

The chain links TRBV25-1 to TRBJ2-2, with a possible D match to TRBD2 (7 bases). The CDR3 has 16 residues. V was clipped by 1 base and J by 3 bases, with 12 bases between them. Germline loops: CDR1 MGHDK, CDR2 SYGVNS. The CDR3 loop reads CASSEWEGEYTGELFF. The CDR3 nucleotides read TGTGCCAGCAGTGAATGGGAGGGGGAGTACACCGGGGAGCTGTTTTTT.

This rearrangement joins TRBV6-5 to TRBJ2-1, with 9 bases lining up with TRBD2. After removal of 6 bases from V and 5 bases from J, the junction contained 5 bases not matched to a gene. The CDR3 contains 14 residues. Germline CDR1 MNHEY, CDR2 SVGAGI. CDR3: CASRLAGANNEQFF. The CDR3 DNA reads TGTGCCAGCAGGTTAGCGGGGGCGAACAATGAGCAGTTCTTC.

The rearrangement uses TRBV10-2 and TRBJ2-3, with 9 bases fitting TRBD2. CDR1 and CDR2 from the germline V gene are WSHSY and SAAADI. The CDR3 extends over 15 amino acids. J was trimmed by 2 bases and V by 7 bases; bases with no gene match: 7. The CDR3 sequence: CASTRLAGNTDTQYF. CDR3 in DNA: TGCGCCAGCACACGGCTAGCGGGGAACACAGATACGCAGTATTTT.

The chain combines TRBV14 with TRBJ2-7; possibly TRBD1 for D (5 bases). V was pared by 2 bases and J by 7 bases, with 12 bases between. Per germline, CDR1 SGHDN and CDR2 FVKESK. This CDR3 is built from 13 residues. DNA for the CDR3: TGTGCCAGCAGCCAACAGGGTTCGGGTGAGCAGTACTTC. Translated: CASSQQGSGEQYF.

Comment on this clone: Other DNA sequences in this sample translate to the same CDR3. The gene calls are TRBV2 and TRBJ1-2; 9 nucleotides agree with TRBD1. The V gene's germline CDR1 is SNHLY and CDR2 FYNNEI. The CDR3 has 12 amino acids. V lost 6 bases to trimming and J lost 8 bases; unmatched junction nucleotides: 4. CDR3 bases: TGTGCCAGCAGAACAGGGGGCGGCGGCTACACCTTC. Protein product: CASRTGGGGYTF.

This chain links TRBV5-1 with TRBJ2-3, with D possibly matching TRBD1 (5 bases). This CDR3 is 14 amino acids long. V was pared by 0 bases and J by 6 bases, with 11 bases between. Germline CDR1 is SGHRS and CDR2 is YFSETQ. As DNA, the CDR3 is TGCGCCAGCAGCTTGGGGTCAGGGTACGATACGCAGTATTTT. This gives the protein CASSLGSGYDTQYF.

V is TRBV19 and J is TRBJ1-5; D not certain. This CDR3 contains 15 residues. The germline CDR1 and CDR2 sequences are LNHDA and SQIVND (reference sequence). V was pared by 3 bases and J by 2 bases, with 11 bases between. CDR3 residues: CASSIGQGGNQPQHF. The CDR3, as DNA: TGTGCCAGTAGTATTGGTCAAGGAGGCAATCAGCCCCAGCATTTT.

The rearrangement links TRBV30 to TRBJ1-3; D is unclear. V was cut by 4 bases and J by 4 bases, with 11 bases left in between. Germline-derived CDR1 and CDR2 are GTSNPN and SVGIG (reference sequence). The CDR3 totals 13 residues. CDR3 residues: CAWNPWAGNTIYF. The DNA for the CDR3 is TGTGCCTGGAATCCCTGGGCGGGAAACACCATATATTTT.

This clone was counted once. The V gene is TRBV19, the J gene TRBJ1-1; D not resolved. CDR1 is LNHDA, CDR2 SQIVND, per germline (reference sequence). Between the trimmed V and J ends, which lost 3 bases and 7 bases, there was a span of 12 bases. This CDR3 is 13 amino acids long. CDR3 protein: CASSILTRYEAFF. In DNA, the CDR3 is TGTGCCAGTAGTATCCTGACACGATATGAAGCTTTCTTT.

The rearrangement links TRBV23-1 to TRBJ2-3, with TRBD1 identical over 8 bases. TRBV23-1 falls under the ORF class, with uncertain function. The CDR3 is 16 amino acids. V dropped 0 bases and J dropped 2; count of bases not matched to a gene: 4. The CDR3 sequence: CASSQSSGQDTDTQYF. The CDR3 DNA reads TGCGCCAGCAGTCAATCCTCGGGACAGGACACAGATACGCAGTATTTT.

J is TRBJ1-1 and V is TRBV6-2 or TRBV6-3; D not resolved. Germline CDR1 and CDR2: MNHEY and SVGEGT. The CDR3 spans 14 residues. Trimming pared 0 bases from V and 1 base from J, leaving 6 bases between. CDR3 nucleotide sequence: TGTGCCAGCAGTTACTCAGGGAGGAACACTGAAGCTTTCTTT. It codes for CASSYSGRNTEAFF.

This chain connects TRBV3-1 (or the pseudogene TRBV3-2) to TRBJ1-2; D is perhaps TRBD1 (5 bases). Per germline, CDR1 LGHDT and CDR2 YNNKEL (reference sequence). The CDR3 consists of 12 residues. Trimming took off 4 bases at V and 6 bases at J, with 9 bases between the two ends. As DNA, the CDR3 is TGTGCCAGCAGCCTATCCAGGGATGGCTACACCTTC. Residues: CASSLSRDGYTF.

The chain is built from TRBV30 and TRBJ2-7; a possible D gene is TRBD2 (5 bases). Trimming left V 4 bases short and J 7 bases short, with 23 bases between. This CDR3 region has 15 residues. Germline V gives CDR1 GTSNPN, CDR2 SVGIG (reference sequence). CDR3 protein: CAWTPPGSYLGEQYF. CDR3 in DNA: TGTGCCTGGACACCTCCGGGAAGTTACTTGGGTGAGCAGTACTTC.

The chain links TRBV5-8 to TRBJ1-1; 7 bases agree with TRBD1. After removal of 5 bases from V and 1 base from J, the junction contained 5 bases not matched to a gene. The CDR3 runs to 14 residues. Germline-derived CDR1 and CDR2 are SGHTS and YDEGEE. CDR3 coding DNA: TGTGCCAGCAGTTCCGGGACAGCGAACACTGAAGCTTTCTTT. As protein: CASSSGTANTEAFF.

Here the CDR3 reads CASSLFGVNSPLHF. The CDR3 nucleotides read TGTGCCAGCAGCTTGTTCGGGGTTAATTCACCCCTCCACTTT. The chain carries TRBV5-4 and TRBJ1-6; D unclear. V lost 1 base and J lost 6, with 8 bases in between. CDR1 and CDR2 from the germline V gene are SGHNT and YYREEE (reference sequence). The CDR3 is made up of 14 amino acids.

This clone was observed once. The chain combines TRBV18 with TRBJ2-5, with 8 bases fitting TRBD2. Germline CDR1 KGHSH, CDR2 LQKENI. The CDR3 extends over 15 amino acids. J gave up 1 base and V 3 bases, and 4 bases lay outside the gene matches. In nucleotides, the CDR3 is TGTGCCAGCTCACCTAATAGCGGGGCCCAAGAGACCCAGTACTTC. Protein sequence: CASSPNSGAQETQYF. Full variable domain (missing parts from reference TRBV18 and TRBJ2-5): NAGVMQNPRHLVRRRGQEARLRCSPMKGHSHVYWYRQLPEEGLKFMVYLQKENIIDESGMPKERFSAEFPKEGPSILRIQQVVRGDSAAYFCASSPNSGAQETQYFGPGTRLLVL.

V gene TRBV10-3 combines with J gene TRBJ2-7, with 10 bases identical to TRBD2. CDR1 is ENHRY, CDR2 SYGVKD, per germline. V was pared by 3 bases and J by 3 bases, with 8 bases of the junction left unmatched. This CDR3 has 16 residues. The CDR3: CAISDTLAGGYYEQYF. The CDR3 DNA is TGTGCCATCAGTGACACCTTAGCGGGGGGATACTACGAGCAGTACTTC.

CDR3 residues: CASSLAGRYGYTF. DNA of the CDR3: TGTGCCAGCAGTTTAGCAGGGCGGTATGGCTACACCTTC. The genes are TRBV28 and TRBJ1-2; TRBD1 is a possible D gene (5 bases). This CDR3 is built from 13 residues. Trimming pared 2 bases from V and 5 bases from J, leaving 9 bases between. CDR1 and CDR2 from the germline V gene are MDHEN and SYDVKM.

The rearrangement joins TRBV10-2 to TRBJ1-3; D remains unclear. Germline CDR1 and CDR2: WSHSY and SAAADI. This CDR3 region has 15 residues. Trimming pared 7 bases from V and 0 bases from J, leaving 13 bases between. The CDR3 DNA follows: TGCGCCAGCATGGGAGAGCGGATCTCTGGAAACACCATATATTTT. It yields the protein CASMGERISGNTIYF.

The chain carries TRBV9 and TRBJ2-5, with 9 bases lining up with TRBD2. V was pared by 0 bases and J by 4 bases, with 7 bases of the junction left unmatched. This CDR3 comprises 16 residues. Germline CDR1 SGDLS, CDR2 YYNGEE. The CDR3, as DNA: TGTGCCAGCAGCGTAGAGTTTAGCGGGGGCCTAGAGACCCAGTACTTC. Protein: CASSVEFSGGLETQYF.

This rearrangement joins TRBV5-4 to TRBJ2-1; TRBD2 matches 9 bases. The J segment lost 2 bases and the V segment lost 4 bases, leaving 4 bases of the junction unmatched. Germline lookup yields CDR1 SGHNT and CDR2 YYREEE (reference sequence). This CDR3 contains 15 residues. The CDR3 loop is CASSAGGPAYNEQFF. DNA for the CDR3: TGTGCCAGCAGCGCGGGGGGGCCCGCCTACAATGAGCAGTTCTTC.

This chain links TRBV19 with TRBJ1-1; possibly TRBD1 for D (6 bases). The CDR3 has 12 amino acids. V dropped 6 bases and J dropped 6 bases, with 11 bases sitting between them. Germline CDR1 and CDR2: LNHDA and SQIVND (reference sequence). The CDR3 nucleotides are TGTGCCAGTAGCAGGACAGCCTCTGAAGCTTTCTTT. This translates into CASSRTASEAFF. Using reference TRBV19 and TRBJ1-1 for the parts outside the CDR3, the full variable domain is DGGITQSPKYLFRKEGQNVTLSCEQNLNHDAMYWYRQDPGQGLRLIYYSQIVNDFQKGDIAEGYSVSREKKESFPLTVTSAQKNPTAFYLCASSRTASEAFFGQGTRLTVV.

This rearrangement joins TRBV12-3 or TRBV12-4 to TRBJ2-7; 8 positions match TRBD1. This CDR3 has 13 amino acids. V lost 5 bases, J lost 3 bases, and 3 bases stayed unmatched. CDR3 in DNA: TGTGCCAGCAGTAAGGGACAGGACTACGAGCAGTACTTC. As protein: CASSKGQDYEQYF.

In DNA, the CDR3 is TGTGCCATCAGTGAGACACCGGCCAGGGGCACTCAGCCCCAGCATTTT. It translates to CAISETPARGTQPQHF. The rearrangement links TRBV10-3 to TRBJ1-5; the D gene is possibly TRBD1 (6 bases). V was pared by 2 bases and J by 6 bases, with 17 bases between. Germline V gene sequence: CDR1 ENHRY, CDR2 SYGVKD. There are 16 residues in the CDR3.

Comment on this clone: Other nucleotide sequences from this sample produce the same CDR3. The chain joins TRBV9 to TRBJ1-1; tentative D call: TRBD1 (5 bases). The CDR3 runs 13 residues. The V and J ends lost 4 bases and 2 bases respectively, with 9 bases between them. Germline V CDR1 and CDR2: SGDLS, YYNGEE. The CDR3 nucleotides are TGTGCCAGCAGCCTCCAGGGAAACACTGAAGCTTTCTTT. Its protein product is CASSLQGNTEAFF.

This clone showed up just once. The chain couples TRBV2 to TRBJ2-7; D possibly corresponds to TRBD1 (5 bases). Germline V gene lookup returns CDR1 SNHLY and CDR2 FYNNEI. The CDR3 spans 13 residues. Trimming pared 6 bases from V and 1 base from J, leaving 10 bases between. The CDR3 nucleotides read TGTGCCAGCAGGGGGCCCGGATCCTACGAGCAGTACTTC. Amino acid sequence: CASRGPGSYEQYF.

This rearrangement joins TRBV5-6 to TRBJ1-3; the D gene is possibly TRBD1 (5 bases). Trimming left V 3 bases short and J 6 bases short, with 10 bases between. The germline CDR1 and CDR2 sequences are SGHDT and YYEEEE. This CDR3 has 13 residues. This CDR3 is CASSWGRANTIYF. Written as DNA, the CDR3 is TGTGCCAGCAGCTGGGGCAGGGCAAACACCATATATTTT.

A single count supports this clone. The chain recombines TRBV5-1 with TRBJ2-3; the match to TRBD2 covers 8 bases. CDR3 length: 15 amino acids. Germline-derived CDR1 and CDR2 are SGHRS and YFSETQ. V lost 4 bases, J lost 0 bases, and 4 bases stayed unmatched. CDR3 DNA sequence: TGCGCCAGCAGCCGACTAGCGTCTAGCACAGATACGCAGTATTTT. Encoded protein: CASSRLASSTDTQYF.